The 6 T cell receptor beta chains below all came from one sample that was sequenced in a study of naive and memory T cell subsets. Treatment in this sample: skin biopsy from PPD injection site in Mantoux-positive individual. TCR cDNA received a 3' ligated oligonucleotide that carried a UMI. Ligated cDNA underwent four rounds of PCR with nested alpha and beta constant region primers and SP2. Using its own MiXCR run on the UMI-ligation and nested PCR reads, TCRdb lists one record per CDR3 protein. The sample has tens of thousands of distinct CDR3 sequences, 9.5% to 11% seen once. The starting material was skin, obtained from a tuberculin skin test site. The receptors derive from an adult in good health.

This clonotype was counted a few times. V usage is TRBV19 and J usage is TRBJ1-4, with TRBD1 matching over 7 bases. The germline V gene has CDR1 LNHDA and CDR2 SQIVND (reference sequence). The CDR3 loop spans 15 amino acids. Trimming took 5 bases from V and 1 from J; bases not matched to a gene: 4. The CDR3: CASSSQGLTNEKLFF. The CDR3 coding sequence is TGTGCCAGTAGTTCACAGGGGTTAACTAATGAAAAACTGTTTTTT. Drawing the rest from reference TRBV19 and TRBJ1-4, the complete variable domain is DGGITQSPKYLFRKEGQNVTLSCEQNLNHDAMYWYRQDPGQGLRLIYYSQIVNDFQKGDIAEGYSVSREKKESFPLTVTSAQKNPTAFYLCASSSQGLTNEKLFFGSGTQLSVL.

This chain uses TRBV5-1 with TRBJ2-3, with TRBD2 matching 7 bases. Unmatched junction bases numbered 11, after V lost 4 bases and J lost 3 bases. Germline CDR1 is SGHRS and CDR2 is YFSETQ. The CDR3 spans 16 residues. This CDR3 is CASSQKRDGSTDTQYF. The CDR3 DNA follows: TGCGCCAGCAGCCAAAAGCGGGATGGGTCGACAGATACGCAGTATTTT.

This clonotype came up many times. This chain uses TRBV29-1 with TRBJ2-7, with no clear D. This CDR3 has 12 amino acids. Trimming left V 3 bases short and J 5 bases short, with 11 bases between. CDR1 is SQVTM and CDR2 is ANQGSEA in the germline V gene. CDR3 nucleotides: TGCAGCGTTGAGTCGACCGGTGACGAGCAGTACTTC. Encoded protein: CSVESTGDEQYF.

This rearrangement joins TRBV7-9 to TRBJ1-4, with 11 bases lining up with TRBD1. The ends lost 3 bases at V and 1 base at J; junction bases unmatched: 7. Germline V lookup: CDR1 SEHNR, CDR2 FQNEAQ (reference sequence). The CDR3 has 18 residues. The CDR3 coding sequence is TGTGCCAGCAGCTTGGGGACAGGGGGAACTCTAACTAATGAAAAACTGTTTTTT. Residues: CASSLGTGGTLTNEKLFF.

In the case of this clonotype: A read error may account for a junction end that differs from germline. V is TRBV11-3 and J is TRBJ1-6, with 7 bases aligning to TRBD1. This CDR3 is 15 amino acids long. CDR1 SGHNT and CDR2 YENEEA come from the germline V gene. The CDR3 nucleotides are TGTGCCAGCGGCTTAGGGGAGGGGGCGTATTCACCCCTCCACTTT. It codes for CASGLGEGAYSPLHF.

This clonotype has ten or more counts. The DNA of the CDR3 is TGTGCCAGCAGCGTCACCGCCCGGACGGCGACTGAAAAACTGTTTTTT. Its protein product is CASSVTARTATEKLFF. The chain joins TRBV27 to TRBJ1-4, with no clear D. V lost 6 bases and J lost 7, with 21 bases in between. The CDR3 runs to 16 residues. Germline V gene sequence: CDR1 MNHEY, CDR2 SMNVEV (reference sequence).